The rows below give T cell receptor beta chains drawn from one sample of a study of blood T cell repertoires in COVID-19. Sequenced by immunoSEQ multiplex PCR; TCRdb stores in-frame clones only, minus some. The data contain approximately 100,000 clones, about 89% of them singletons. Sequencing used peripheral blood. Receptors were obtained from a human donor with acute or convalescent COVID-19. The donor label of this sample is uncertain. Each CDR3 is given with its conserved first and last residue. The D gene is left open where the match is weak. Size values are once, few and many counts, or a class for expanded clones, and some rows have none.

clone_size	v_call	j_call	d_call	cdr3_nt	cdr3_aa
.	TRBV4-3	TRBJ1-5	.	TGCGCCAGCAGCCAAGAAACCGGGAGCGGTCAGCCCCAGCATTTT	CASSQETGSGQPQHF
.	TRBV5-1	TRBJ2-2	TRBD2	TGCGCCAGCAGCTTGGACGGGCTAGCGGGGGGCACCGGGGAGCTGTTTTTT	CASSLDGLAGGTGELFF
.	TRBV19	TRBJ2-3	TRBD2	TGTGCCAGTACCCGGACTAGCGGGGGAGCTAGCACAGATACGCAGTATTTT	CASTRTSGGASTDTQYF
once	TRBV5-1	TRBJ2-2	TRBD2	TGCGCCAGCAGCTCCCGGACTAGCGGGAACACCGGGGAGCTGTTTTTT	CASSSRTSGNTGELFF
.	TRBV19	TRBJ1-1	.	TGTGCCAGTAGTATAGTGCCAGGGGAATTGAACACTGAAGCTTTCTTT	CASSIVPGELNTEAFF
.	TRBV7-8	TRBJ1-3	TRBD1	TGTGCCAGCAGCTTGACACATCCGACAGGGCCTGGAAACACCATATATTTT	CASSLTHPTGPGNTIYF
.	TRBV7-2	TRBJ2-1	TRBD1	TGTGCCAGCAGCACTAAGACAGGGGGTGAGCAGTTCTTC	CASSTKTGGEQFF
.	TRBV7-9	TRBJ2-1	.	TGTGCCAGCAGCTTAGCGCGAGTTAGCTCCTACAATGAGCAGTTCTTC	CASSLARVSSYNEQFF
.	TRBV7-2	TRBJ2-7	TRBD2	TGTGCCAGCAGCTTAGGGACTAGCTGGGATGAGCAGTACTTC	CASSLGTSWDEQYF
.	TRBV6-5	TRBJ1-2	.	TGTGCCAGCAGCCCGGACAGTTACTATGGCTACACCTTC	CASSPDSYYGYTF
.	TRBV27	TRBJ2-1	.	TGTGCCAGCAGAACGACTCCCGCCGACAATGAGCAGTTCTTC	CASRTTPADNEQFF
.	TRBV29-1	TRBJ2-1	.	TGCAGCCCCCTGGCCAATGAGCAGTTCTTC	CSPLANEQFF
.	TRBV5-4	TRBJ1-2	.	TGTGCCAGCAGCTTCGTGGCAGGGGATGGCTACACCTTC	CASSFVAGDGYTF
.	TRBV11-1	TRBJ2-1	.	TGTGCCAGCAGCTTACACGGCAATGAGCAGTTCTTC	CASSLHGNEQFF
.	TRBV6-5	TRBJ1-2	.	TGTGCCAGCAGATTGACATCTCATGGCTACACCTTC	CASRLTSHGYTF
.	TRBV11-2	TRBJ1-3	.	TGTGCCAGCAGCTTAGGCGTTCCCGGAAACACCATATATTTT	CASSLGVPGNTIYF
.	TRBV4-1	TRBJ2-7	TRBD2	TGCGCCAGCAGCCAAGGACTAGCGGGAGGGCACGAGCAGTACTTC	CASSQGLAGGHEQYF
.	TRBV7-9	TRBJ2-7	TRBD2	TGTGCCAGTAGCTTAGCAGCGGGGGGTTACGAGCAGTACTTC	CASSLAAGGYEQYF
.	TRBV4-2	TRBJ2-3	TRBD2	TGTGCCAGCAGCCAATCCTTAGCGGGGGTTGTAGATACGCAGTATTTT	CASSQSLAGVVDTQYF
.	TRBV28	TRBJ1-1	.	TGTGCCAGCATCGGGGGACTTATAAACACTGAAGCTTTCTTT	CASIGGLINTEAFF
.	TRBV5-1	TRBJ1-2	.	TGCGCCAGCAGCTTCGAGGGTATAGGGTATGGCTACACCTTC	CASSFEGIGYGYTF
once	TRBV5-1	TRBJ2-1	TRBD2	TGCGCCAGCAGCTTGGAGGCGCGGGAGGTCCACAATGAGCAGTTCTTC	CASSLEAREVHNEQFF
.	TRBV7-2	TRBJ2-7	.	TGTGCCAGCAGCCCGTCTAGCACCCAACACGAGCAGTACTTC	CASSPSSTQHEQYF
.	TRBV4-2	TRBJ2-3	TRBD2	TGTGCCAGCAGCCTCAGCGGGACGAGCACAGATACGCAGTATTTT	CASSLSGTSTDTQYF